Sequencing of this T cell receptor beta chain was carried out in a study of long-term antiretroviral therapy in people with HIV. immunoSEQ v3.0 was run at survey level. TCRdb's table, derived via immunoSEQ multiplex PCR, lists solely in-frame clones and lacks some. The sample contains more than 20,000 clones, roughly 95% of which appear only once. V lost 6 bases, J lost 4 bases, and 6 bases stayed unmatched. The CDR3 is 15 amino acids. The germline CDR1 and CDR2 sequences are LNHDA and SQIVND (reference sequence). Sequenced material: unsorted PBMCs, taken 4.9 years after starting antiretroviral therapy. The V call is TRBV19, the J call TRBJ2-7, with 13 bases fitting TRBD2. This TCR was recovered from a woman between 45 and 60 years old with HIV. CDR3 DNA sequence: TGTGCCAGTAGCAAACGGACTAGCGGGAGTTACGAGCAGTACTTC. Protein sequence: CASSKRTSGSYEQYF.